These T cell receptor beta chains were read from a single sample in a study of Graves' ophthalmopathy and Graves' hyperthyroidism. TCRdb analysed the multiplex PCR reads with MiXCR anew, one entry per CDR3 protein. The repertoire holds over 500,000 distinct CDR3 sequences, 20% to 25% seen once, with more than 5.5% in the top ten. The sample consisted of peripheral blood. These TCRs come from a woman aged 18-29 years with stable Graves' hyperthyroidism. Some clones in this sample may be carry-over from other donors' samples. Both conserved end residues are part of each CDR3. The D gene is left open where the match is weak. The listing skips clone size in some rows; elsewhere it reads once, few, many or a size class.

clone size: many
D gene: TRBD1
V gene: TRBV19
J gene: TRBJ1-5
CDR3 protein: CASSGGFNQPQHF
CDR3 DNA: TGTGCCAGCTCAGGGGGTTTCAATCAGCCCCAGCATTTT

clone size: many
D gene: NA
V gene: TRBV6-2/TRBV6-3
J gene: TRBJ2-5
CDR3 protein: CASRTGTPQTQYF
CDR3 DNA: TGTGCCAGCAGAACCGGGACTCCACAGACCCAGTACTTC

clone size: NA
D gene: TRBD1
V gene: TRBV6-1
J gene: TRBJ1-2
CDR3 protein: CASSEAGQNGYTF
CDR3 DNA: TGTGCCAGCAGTGAGGCGGGACAGAATGGCTACACCTTC

clone size: many
D gene: NA
V gene: TRBV11-1
J gene: TRBJ2-7
CDR3 protein: CASSEALRAYEQYF
CDR3 DNA: TGTGCCAGCAGCGAAGCTCTAAGGGCCTACGAGCAGTACTTC

clone size: few
D gene: TRBD2
V gene: TRBV20-1
J gene: TRBJ2-7
CDR3 protein: CSARTGGLVNEQYF
CDR3 DNA: TGCAGTGCTAGAACGGGGGGGTTAGTAAACGAGCAGTACTTC

clone size: many
D gene: NA
V gene: TRBV7-2
J gene: TRBJ1-2
CDR3 protein: CASSLEWYGYTF
CDR3 DNA: TGTGCCAGCAGCTTAGAGTGGTATGGCTACACCTTC

clone size: NA
D gene: NA
V gene: TRBV6-5
J gene: TRBJ2-2
CDR3 protein: CASSWEVTGELFF
CDR3 DNA: TGTGCCAGCAGTTGGGAGGTCACCGGGGAGCTGTTTTTT

clone size: NA
D gene: NA
V gene: TRBV12-3/TRBV12-4
J gene: TRBJ1-1
CDR3 protein: CASSPRGGGSTEAFF
CDR3 DNA: TGTGCCAGCAGTCCCCGGGGGGGCGGGTCGACTGAAGCTTTCTTT

clone size: NA
D gene: NA
V gene: TRBV9
J gene: TRBJ2-6
CDR3 protein: CASSVMALGANVLTF
CDR3 DNA: TGTGCCAGCAGCGTTATGGCTCTCGGGGCCAACGTCCTGACTTTC

clone size: NA
D gene: TRBD1
V gene: TRBV19
J gene: TRBJ1-1
CDR3 protein: CASKTGDWEDTEAFF
CDR3 DNA: TGTGCCAGCAAGACAGGGGACTGGGAGGACACTGAAGCTTTCTTT

clone size: few
D gene: TRBD2
V gene: TRBV20-1
J gene: TRBJ2-7
CDR3 protein: CSAITSGGPYEQYF
CDR3 DNA: TGCAGTGCTATTACTAGCGGGGGCCCCTACGAGCAGTACTTC

clone size: many
D gene: NA
V gene: TRBV7-2
J gene: TRBJ1-5
CDR3 protein: CASSLALGSNQPQHF
CDR3 DNA: TGTGCCAGCAGCTTGGCGTTGGGAAGCAATCAGCCCCAGCATTTT

clone size: NA
D gene: TRBD2
V gene: TRBV7-8
J gene: TRBJ2-7
CDR3 protein: CASSPPGLAGLVEQYF
CDR3 DNA: TGTGCCAGCAGCCCGCCGGGACTAGCGGGATTAGTCGAGCAGTACTTC

clone size: many
D gene: NA
V gene: TRBV28
J gene: TRBJ1-1
CDR3 protein: CASSHRIMNTEAFF
CDR3 DNA: TGTGCCAGCAGTCACAGGATCATGAACACTGAAGCTTTCTTT

clone size: many
D gene: NA
V gene: TRBV18
J gene: TRBJ1-1
CDR3 protein: CASSPLPSDAEAFF
CDR3 DNA: TGTGCCAGCTCACCACTCCCCTCCGACGCTGAAGCTTTCTTT

clone size: NA
D gene: NA
V gene: TRBV30
J gene: TRBJ1-5
CDR3 protein: CAWSNRVDQPQHF
CDR3 DNA: TGTGCCTGGAGTAACAGGGTGGATCAGCCCCAGCATTTT

clone size: many
D gene: NA
V gene: TRBV10-3
J gene: TRBJ1-1
CDR3 protein: CAITPGGTEAFF
CDR3 DNA: TGTGCCATCACCCCCGGGGGGACTGAAGCTTTCTTT

clone size: many
D gene: NA
V gene: TRBV2
J gene: TRBJ2-7
CDR3 protein: CASSVYAETYEQYF
CDR3 DNA: TGTGCCAGCAGTGTTTATGCAGAGACCTACGAGCAGTACTTC

clone size: NA
D gene: TRBD1
V gene: TRBV6-1
J gene: TRBJ1-6
CDR3 protein: CASGFNRGQSPLHF
CDR3 DNA: TGTGCCAGCGGATTTAACAGGGGTCAATCACCCCTCCACTTT

clone size: many
D gene: NA
V gene: TRBV12-3/TRBV12-4
J gene: TRBJ1-5
CDR3 protein: CASSFSSAKYSNQPQHF
CDR3 DNA: TGTGCCAGCAGTTTTTCGTCAGCCAAGTATAGCAATCAGCCCCAGCATTTT

clone size: many
D gene: TRBD1
V gene: TRBV27
J gene: TRBJ2-7
CDR3 protein: CASASSDRRQYF
CDR3 DNA: TGTGCCAGCGCCTCCTCGGACAGGAGGCAGTACTTC

clone size: NA
D gene: NA
V gene: TRBV6-1
J gene: TRBJ2-7
CDR3 protein: CACTGSTYEQYF
CDR3 DNA: TGTGCCTGCACGGGATCTACCTACGAGCAGTACTTC

clone size: many
D gene: TRBD1
V gene: TRBV30
J gene: TRBJ2-2
CDR3 protein: CAWNRGNTGELFF
CDR3 DNA: TGTGCCTGGAACAGGGGGAACACCGGGGAGCTGTTTTTT

clone size: many
D gene: TRBD1
V gene: TRBV5-1
J gene: TRBJ2-7
CDR3 protein: CASSWGTGNEQYF
CDR3 DNA: TGCGCCAGCAGCTGGGGGACAGGGAACGAGCAGTACTTC

clone size: few
D gene: NA
V gene: TRBV5-1
J gene: TRBJ2-7
CDR3 protein: CASSLDPGSVAEQYF
CDR3 DNA: TGCGCCAGCAGCTTGGATCCAGGGTCTGTGGCGGAGCAGTACTTC

clone size: many
D gene: NA
V gene: TRBV12-3/TRBV12-4
J gene: TRBJ2-5
CDR3 protein: CASRASSGETQYF
CDR3 DNA: TGTGCCAGTAGAGCAAGCAGTGGAGAGACCCAGTACTTC

clone size: few
D gene: TRBD2
V gene: TRBV6-2/TRBV6-3
J gene: TRBJ2-5
CDR3 protein: CTTSSGILQETQYF
CDR3 DNA: TGTACTACGTCTAGCGGGATCCTACAAGAGACCCAGTACTTC

clone size: few
D gene: NA
V gene: TRBV20-1
J gene: TRBJ2-5
CDR3 protein: CSARAPPGQETQYF
CDR3 DNA: TGCAGTGCTAGAGCCCCGCCAGGACAAGAGACCCAGTACTTC

clone size: NA
D gene: NA
V gene: TRBV4-3
J gene: TRBJ2-7
CDR3 protein: CASSQPNAGSYEQYF
CDR3 DNA: TGCGCCAGCAGCCAACCTAACGCGGGCTCCTACGAGCAGTACTTC

clone size: many
D gene: NA
V gene: TRBV6-5
J gene: TRBJ1-2
CDR3 protein: CASSYSLSVTYGYTF
CDR3 DNA: TGTGCCAGCAGTTACTCGTTATCCGTGACCTATGGCTACACCTTC

clone size: NA
D gene: NA
V gene: TRBV11-2
J gene: TRBJ2-5
CDR3 protein: CASSLELRGGETQYF
CDR3 DNA: TGTGCCAGCAGCTTAGAACTCAGGGGAGGGGAGACCCAGTACTTC

clone size: many
D gene: NA
V gene: TRBV12-3/TRBV12-4
J gene: TRBJ2-7
CDR3 protein: CASSRGVLGYEQYF
CDR3 DNA: TGTGCCAGCAGTCGCGGGGTATTGGGCTACGAGCAGTACTTC

clone size: once
D gene: NA
V gene: TRBV19
J gene: TRBJ1-5
CDR3 protein: CASSIARLGFSNQPQHF
CDR3 DNA: TGTGCCAGTAGTATAGCCCGACTGGGTTTTAGCAATCAGCCCCAGCATTTT

clone size: NA
D gene: TRBD1
V gene: TRBV20-1
J gene: TRBJ1-2
CDR3 protein: CSARLAGQGGFYLGYTF
CDR3 DNA: TGCAGTGCTAGACTCGCGGGACAGGGGGGTTTTTATCTTGGCTACACCTTC

clone size: many
D gene: NA
V gene: TRBV24-1
J gene: TRBJ1-5
CDR3 protein: CATSAGHISQPQHF
CDR3 DNA: TGTGCCACCAGTGCTGGCCATATTTCTCAGCCCCAGCATTTT

clone size: NA
D gene: TRBD2
V gene: TRBV7-8
J gene: TRBJ2-7
CDR3 protein: CASSPWTSGGAGEQYF
CDR3 DNA: TGTGCCAGCAGCCCCTGGACTAGCGGGGGGGCCGGCGAGCAGTACTTC

clone size: NA
D gene: TRBD1
V gene: TRBV15
J gene: TRBJ2-3
CDR3 protein: CATSPGQGHTDTQYF
CDR3 DNA: TGTGCCACCAGTCCGGGACAGGGGCACACAGATACGCAGTATTTT

clone size: many
D gene: NA
V gene: TRBV19
J gene: TRBJ1-1
CDR3 protein: CASTAAWGTEAFF
CDR3 DNA: TGTGCCAGTACGGCCGCGTGGGGTACTGAAGCTTTCTTT

clone size: NA
D gene: NA
V gene: TRBV6-5
J gene: TRBJ1-1
CDR3 protein: CASSYSAVNTEAFF
CDR3 DNA: TGTGCCAGCAGTTACTCGGCAGTAAACACTGAAGCTTTCTTT

clone size: NA
D gene: NA
V gene: TRBV7-9
J gene: TRBJ2-7
CDR3 protein: CASSLVLTQVYEQYF
CDR3 DNA: TGTGCCAGCAGCTTAGTCCTGACTCAAGTCTACGAGCAGTACTTC

clone size: NA
D gene: NA
V gene: TRBV30
J gene: TRBJ2-7
CDR3 protein: CARTGTQSSYEQYF
CDR3 DNA: TGTGCCCGGACCGGGACACAGAGCTCCTACGAGCAGTACTTC

clone size: many
D gene: TRBD1
V gene: TRBV2
J gene: TRBJ1-1
CDR3 protein: CARGTGANTEAFF
CDR3 DNA: TGTGCCAGAGGGACAGGGGCGAACACTGAAGCTTTCTTT

clone size: many
D gene: NA
V gene: TRBV20-1
J gene: TRBJ1-2
CDR3 protein: CSARDYKITRGYTF
CDR3 DNA: TGCAGTGCTAGAGATTATAAGATAACTCGAGGCTACACCTTC

clone size: NA
D gene: TRBD1
V gene: TRBV12-3/TRBV12-4
J gene: TRBJ1-2
CDR3 protein: CASSLAGTARGYTF
CDR3 DNA: TGTGCCAGCAGTTTAGCTGGGACAGCTCGGGGCTACACCTTC

clone size: many
D gene: NA
V gene: TRBV9
J gene: TRBJ1-5
CDR3 protein: CASSVGAVVAIQPQHF
CDR3 DNA: TGTGCCAGCAGCGTAGGGGCGGTCGTCGCGATTCAGCCCCAGCATTTT

clone size: many
D gene: NA
V gene: TRBV6-5
J gene: TRBJ1-2
CDR3 protein: CASSYTWVSRYGYTF
CDR3 DNA: TGTGCCAGCAGTTACACATGGGTCTCGCGATATGGCTACACCTTC